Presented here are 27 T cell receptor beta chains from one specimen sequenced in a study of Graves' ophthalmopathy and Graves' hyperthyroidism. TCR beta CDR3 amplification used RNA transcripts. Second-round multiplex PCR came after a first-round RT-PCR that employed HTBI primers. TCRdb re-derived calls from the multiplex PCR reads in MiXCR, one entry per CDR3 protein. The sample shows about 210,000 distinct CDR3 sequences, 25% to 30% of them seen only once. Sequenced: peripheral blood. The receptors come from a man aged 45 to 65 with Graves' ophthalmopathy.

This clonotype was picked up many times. The CDR3 bases are TGTGCCAGCAGTTACTCGATTGGACTAGTCTCCACCTACGAGCAGTACTTC. Protein sequence: CASSYSIGLVSTYEQYF. V usage is TRBV6-2 or TRBV6-3 and J usage is TRBJ2-7; 7 positions match TRBD2. Germline V gene sequence: CDR1 MNHEY, CDR2 SVGEGT. The J segment lost 2 bases and the V segment lost 0 bases, leaving 10 bases of the junction unmatched. CDR3 length: 17 residues.

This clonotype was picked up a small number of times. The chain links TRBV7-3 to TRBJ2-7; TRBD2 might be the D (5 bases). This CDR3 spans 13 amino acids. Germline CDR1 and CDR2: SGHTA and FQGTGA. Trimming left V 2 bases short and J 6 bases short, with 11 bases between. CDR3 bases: TGTGCCAGCAGCTTAGATCGCAGCGGCGAGCAGTACTTC. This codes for CASSLDRSGEQYF.

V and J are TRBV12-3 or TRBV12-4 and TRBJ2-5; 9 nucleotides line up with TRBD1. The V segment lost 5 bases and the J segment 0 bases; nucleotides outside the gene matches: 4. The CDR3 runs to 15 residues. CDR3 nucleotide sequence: TGTGCCAGCAGTAGGGACAGGGTGAACCAAGAGACCCAGTACTTC. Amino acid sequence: CASSRDRVNQETQYF.

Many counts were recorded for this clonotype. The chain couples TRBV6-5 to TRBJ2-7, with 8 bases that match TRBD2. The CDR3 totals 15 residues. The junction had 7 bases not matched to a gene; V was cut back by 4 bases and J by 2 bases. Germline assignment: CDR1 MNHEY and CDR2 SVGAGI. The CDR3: CASSLQREIPYEQYF. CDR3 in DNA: TGTGCCAGCAGTTTGCAGCGGGAGATCCCCTACGAGCAGTACTTC.

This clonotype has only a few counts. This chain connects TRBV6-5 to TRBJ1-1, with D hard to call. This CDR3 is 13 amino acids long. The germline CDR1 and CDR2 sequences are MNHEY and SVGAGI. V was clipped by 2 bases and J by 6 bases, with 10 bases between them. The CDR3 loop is CASSYGYWAEAFF. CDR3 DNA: TGTGCCAGCAGTTACGGATATTGGGCTGAAGCTTTCTTT.

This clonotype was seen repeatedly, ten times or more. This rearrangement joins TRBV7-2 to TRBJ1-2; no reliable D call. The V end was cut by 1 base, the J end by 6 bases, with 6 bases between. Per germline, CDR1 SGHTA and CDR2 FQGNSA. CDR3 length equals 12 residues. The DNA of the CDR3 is TGTGCCAGCAGCTTAGACCAGCATGGCTACACCTTC. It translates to CASSLDQHGYTF.

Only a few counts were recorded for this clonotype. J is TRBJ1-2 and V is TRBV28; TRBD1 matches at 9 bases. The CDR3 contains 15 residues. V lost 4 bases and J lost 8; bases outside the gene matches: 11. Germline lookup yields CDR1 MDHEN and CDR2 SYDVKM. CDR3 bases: TGTGCCAGCAGTTCACCGGGACAGGGAATCGGGGGCTACACCTTC. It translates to CASSSPGQGIGGYTF.

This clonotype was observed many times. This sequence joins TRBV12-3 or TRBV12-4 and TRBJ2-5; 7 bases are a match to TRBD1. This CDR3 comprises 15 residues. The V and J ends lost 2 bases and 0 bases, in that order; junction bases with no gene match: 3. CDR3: CASSLRDRHQETQYF. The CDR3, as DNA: TGTGCCAGCAGTTTAAGGGACAGACACCAAGAGACCCAGTACTTC.

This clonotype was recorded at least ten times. The chain's CDR3 is CAWRKLTGGDGANVLTF. Here the CDR3 DNA reads TGTGCCTGGAGAAAACTTACAGGGGGCGACGGGGCCAACGTCCTGACTTTC. The chain carries TRBV30 and TRBJ2-6; 9 positions agree with TRBD1. Trimming cost V 3 bases and J 4 bases; bases outside gene matches: 10. Germline V gene lookup returns CDR1 GTSNPN and CDR2 SVGIG (reference sequence). The CDR3 loop spans 17 amino acids.

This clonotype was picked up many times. CDR3 region: CASSQGGELANIQYF. The DNA for the CDR3 is TGCGCCAGCAGCCAAGGGGGGGAGCTAGCAAACATTCAGTACTTC. The rearrangement links TRBV4-1 to TRBJ2-4, with a tentative D call TRBD2 (6 bases). Germline CDR1 reads MGHRA; CDR2 reads YSYEKL. The CDR3 spans 15 residues. Trimming removed 1 base at V and 6 bases at J, with 13 bases between.

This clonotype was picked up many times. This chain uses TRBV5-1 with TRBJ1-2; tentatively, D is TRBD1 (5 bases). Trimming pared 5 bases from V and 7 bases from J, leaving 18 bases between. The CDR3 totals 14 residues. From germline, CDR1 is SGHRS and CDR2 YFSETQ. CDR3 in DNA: TGCGCCAGCAGGTACACAGGTTTTGCGTCTGGCTACACCTTC. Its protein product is CASRYTGFASGYTF.

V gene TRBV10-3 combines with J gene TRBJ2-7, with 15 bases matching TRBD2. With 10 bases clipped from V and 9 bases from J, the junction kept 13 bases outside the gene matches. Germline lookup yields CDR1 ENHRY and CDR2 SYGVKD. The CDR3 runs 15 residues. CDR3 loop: CATSRGTSGGLVQYF. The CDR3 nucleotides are TGTGCCACCTCGAGAGGGACTAGCGGGGGGTTAGTGCAGTACTTC.

The chain's CDR3 is CASSQTGLAGGTQYF. The DNA for the CDR3 is TGTGCCAGCAGCCAGACGGGACTAGCGGGGGGGACCCAGTACTTC. The V gene is TRBV7-2, the J gene TRBJ2-5; 15 bases are shared with TRBD2. V lost 5 bases to trimming and J lost 7 bases; unmatched junction nucleotides: 5. CDR3 length equals 15 residues. Germline lookup yields CDR1 SGHTA and CDR2 FQGNSA.

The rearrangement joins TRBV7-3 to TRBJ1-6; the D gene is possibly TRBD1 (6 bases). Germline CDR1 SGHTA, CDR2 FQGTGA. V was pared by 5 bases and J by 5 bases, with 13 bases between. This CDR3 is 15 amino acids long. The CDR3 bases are TGTGCCAGCAGCAAACAGGGAGGGAATAATTCACCCCTCCACTTT. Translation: CASSKQGGNNSPLHF.

The CDR3 is CASGPNTGELFF. The CDR3 DNA follows: TGTGCCTCAGGGCCAAACACCGGGGAGCTGTTTTTT. The V gene is TRBV6-1, the J gene TRBJ2-2, with D possibly TRBD1 on 5 matching bases. Trimming left V 11 bases short and J 2 bases short, with 9 bases between. This CDR3 contains 12 residues. Germline V gene data show CDR1 as MNHNS and CDR2 as SASEGT.

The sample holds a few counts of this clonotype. CDR3 amino acids: CAITQGTLGTIYF. The CDR3 DNA is TGTGCCATCACACAGGGGACTCTAGGCACCATATATTTT. The J gene is TRBJ1-3, the V gene TRBV12-3 or TRBV12-4, with 7 bases lining up with TRBD1. Trimming took 10 bases from V and 9 from J; bases not matched to a gene: 12. The length of the CDR3 is 13 residues.

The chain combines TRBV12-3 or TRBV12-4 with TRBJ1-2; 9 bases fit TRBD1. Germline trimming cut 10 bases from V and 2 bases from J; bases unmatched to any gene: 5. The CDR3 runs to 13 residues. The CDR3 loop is CATRDRDNYGYTF. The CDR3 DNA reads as TGTGCCACCAGGGACAGGGACAACTATGGCTACACCTTC.

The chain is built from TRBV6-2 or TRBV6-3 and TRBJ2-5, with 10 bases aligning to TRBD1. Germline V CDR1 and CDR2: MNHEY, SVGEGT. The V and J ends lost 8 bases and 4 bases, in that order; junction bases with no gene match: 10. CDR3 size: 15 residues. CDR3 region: CASVDRGRVRETQYF. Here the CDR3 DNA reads TGTGCCAGCGTAGACAGGGGGCGAGTGAGAGAGACCCAGTACTTC.

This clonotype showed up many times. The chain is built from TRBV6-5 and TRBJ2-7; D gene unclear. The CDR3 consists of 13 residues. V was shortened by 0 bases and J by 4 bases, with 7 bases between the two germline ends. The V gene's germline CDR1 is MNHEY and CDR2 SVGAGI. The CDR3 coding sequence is TGTGCCAGCAGTTACTCGACCGGGTACGAGCAGTACTTC. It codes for CASSYSTGYEQYF.

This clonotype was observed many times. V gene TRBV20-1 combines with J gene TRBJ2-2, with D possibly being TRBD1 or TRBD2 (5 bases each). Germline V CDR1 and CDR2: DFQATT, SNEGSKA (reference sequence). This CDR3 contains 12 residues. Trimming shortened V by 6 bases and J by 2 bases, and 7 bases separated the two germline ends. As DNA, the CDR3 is TGCAGTGCGGGACGTAACACCGGGGAGCTGTTTTTT. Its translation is CSAGRNTGELFF.

The CDR3 spells CASSLASGGTSGNTIYF. Written as DNA, the CDR3 is TGTGCCAGCAGCTTAGCGTCGGGGGGGACCTCTGGAAACACCATATATTTT. V gene TRBV7-8 combines with J gene TRBJ1-3; D possibly corresponds to TRBD1 (5 bases). V was trimmed by 0 bases and J by 0 bases, leaving 12 bases between them. CDR1 is SGHVS, CDR2 FQNEAQ, per germline. The CDR3 loop spans 17 amino acids.

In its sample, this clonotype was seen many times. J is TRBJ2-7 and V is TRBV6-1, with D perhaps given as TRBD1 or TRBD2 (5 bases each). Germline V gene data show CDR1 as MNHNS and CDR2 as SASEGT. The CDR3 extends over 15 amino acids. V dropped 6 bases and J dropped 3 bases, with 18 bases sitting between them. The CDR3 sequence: CASRESGPAGYEQYF. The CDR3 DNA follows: TGTGCCAGCAGGGAATCGGGGCCGGCGGGCTACGAGCAGTACTTC.

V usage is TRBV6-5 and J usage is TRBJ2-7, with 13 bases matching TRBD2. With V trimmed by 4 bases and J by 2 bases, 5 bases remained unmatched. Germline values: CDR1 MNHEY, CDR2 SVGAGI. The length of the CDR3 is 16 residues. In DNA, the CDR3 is TGTGCCAGCAGTTTCGGGACTAGCGGGACTACCTACGAGCAGTACTTC. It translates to CASSFGTSGTTYEQYF.

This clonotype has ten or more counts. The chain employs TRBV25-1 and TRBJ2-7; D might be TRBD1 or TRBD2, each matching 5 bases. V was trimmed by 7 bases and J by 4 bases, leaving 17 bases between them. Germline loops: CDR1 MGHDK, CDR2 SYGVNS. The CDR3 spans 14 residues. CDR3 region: CASNRGAGFYEQYF. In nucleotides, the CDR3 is TGTGCCAGCAACCGAGGGGCAGGGTTTTACGAGCAGTACTTC.

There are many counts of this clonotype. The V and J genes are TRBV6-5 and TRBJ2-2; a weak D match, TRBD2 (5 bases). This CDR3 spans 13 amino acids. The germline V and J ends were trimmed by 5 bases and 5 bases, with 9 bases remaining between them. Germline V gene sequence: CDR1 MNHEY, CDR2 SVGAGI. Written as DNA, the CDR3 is TGTGCCAGCAGTCGGGGTCTTACCGGGGAGCTGTTTTTT. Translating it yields CASSRGLTGELFF.

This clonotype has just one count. DNA for the CDR3: TGTGCCAGCAGTCTCCAGACAGGGGTGGGTCGTGTGACTGAAGCTTTCTTT. Protein: CASSLQTGVGRVTEAFF. The gene calls are TRBV6-1 and TRBJ1-1; TRBD1 matches at 8 bases. After removal of 5 bases from V and 5 bases from J, the junction contained 16 bases not matched to a gene. Germline CDR1 reads MNHNS; CDR2 reads SASEGT. The CDR3 is 17 residues long.

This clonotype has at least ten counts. The CDR3 loop is CASSSGQGPYEQYF. CDR3 DNA: TGTGCCAGCAGTTCTGGACAGGGACCCTACGAGCAGTACTTC. The gene calls are TRBV28 and TRBJ2-7, with TRBD1 matching 8 bases. Germline loops: CDR1 MDHEN, CDR2 SYDVKM. The CDR3 contains 14 residues. V shed 4 bases and J 2 bases; nucleotides not matched to a gene: 4.